Sequencing of this T cell receptor (beta chain) was carried out in a study of blood T cell repertoires in COVID-19. Overall study context: Samples representing acute and convalescent COVID-19 were sourced from the United States, Italy and Spain. The cDNA or gDNA used as material had been derived from T cells, B-cell-depleted T cells, or PBMCs.

Source study methods: Estimation of nucleated cell counts relied on the amplification of reference gene primers. Some clones are missing from TCRdb's copy, which holds only in-frame ones; the method was immunoSEQ multiplex PCR. The DNA gave D and trimming, while V, J and clone size come from that table. The data show roughly 120,000 clones, about 88% seen once. This CDR3 is 16 amino acids long. Germline V CDR1 and CDR2: SGDLS, YYNGEE. With V trimmed by 0 bases and J by 1 base, 6 bases remained unmatched. The V and J genes are TRBV9 and TRBJ2-5, with 7 bases that match TRBD2. This receptor was obtained from a woman in her 70s who had recovered from COVID-19. Sequences were obtained from peripheral blood. The chain's CDR3 is CASSVGGAGTQETQYF. The CDR3 DNA reads TGTGCCAGCAGCGTAGGAGGAGCGGGGACCCAAGAGACCCAGTACTTC.